This T cell receptor (beta chain) derives from a study of response to subunit inactivated influenza vaccine. Broader study findings: A suggestion made by the authors is that each seasonal influenza vaccination recruits few new T cells.

TCRdb reprocessed the RT-PCR reads with MiXCR, giving one entry per CDR3 protein. The sample shows 450,000 to 600,000 distinct CDR3 sequences, about 15% of them seen only once. V gave up 6 bases and J gave up 4 bases; unmatched junction bases: 9. This CDR3 is built from 14 residues. Germline lookup yields CDR1 DFQATT and CDR2 SNEGSKA (reference sequence). This clonotype occurred a few times. The antigen remains unidentified. The gene calls are TRBV20-1 and TRBJ1-1; 9 bases fit TRBD1. The sequence was collected from a man aged 45-69 years who received an inactivated influenza vaccine. This material consisted of CD4+ T cells sorted from PBMCs, taken 23 months after vaccination. The CDR3 DNA follows: TGCAGTGCCCCCCAACCGACAGGGGGCACTGAAGCTTTCTTT. Translating it yields CSAPQPTGGTEAFF.